One sample yielded the 16 T cell receptor beta chains listed below, sequenced in a study of T cell changes during pregnancy in multiple sclerosis. Clones were sequenced by immunoSEQ multiplex PCR, and TCRdb holds only the in-frame ones, with some missing. The table lists tens of thousands of clones, 90% of them singletons. The specimen comprised peripheral blood, sampled in the first trimester of pregnancy. The receptors come from a female donor in good health, enrolled as a control in a pregnancy study.

V and J are TRBV6-1 and TRBJ1-4; 9 bases fit TRBD1. V lost 4 bases, J lost 14 bases, and 2 bases stayed unmatched. In germline, CDR1 is MNHNS, CDR2 SASEGT. CDR3 length: 11 amino acids. This CDR3 is CASSGDRDLFF. Written as DNA, the CDR3 is TGTGCCAGCAGTGGGGACAGGGACCTGTTTTTT.

The V gene is TRBV5-6, the J gene TRBJ2-7; 9 bases match TRBD1. Trimming at V came to 1 base and at J to 0 bases, leaving 5 bases not matched to a gene. The CDR3 is 16 residues long. CDR1 is SGHDT and CDR2 is YYEEEE in the germline V gene. CDR3 coding DNA: TGTGCCAGCAGCTTGACTCCGGGACAGGGCTCCTACGAGCAGTACTTC. Protein sequence: CASSLTPGQGSYEQYF.

The chain has TRBV6-6 and TRBJ1-1; perhaps TRBD1 as D (5 bases). Germline V gene lookup returns CDR1 MNHNY and CDR2 SVGAGI (reference sequence). This CDR3 contains 13 residues. Deletions cut 6 bases from V and 8 bases from J, with 16 bases between. The CDR3 loop reads CASRLDGGMEAFF. The CDR3 region has the DNA TGTGCCAGCAGACTTGACGGGGGTATGGAAGCTTTCTTT.

This chain connects TRBV29-1 to TRBJ2-3; possible D gene TRBD2, 5 bases. Trimming cost V 7 bases and J 7 bases, with 21 bases left between them. CDR1 SQVTM and CDR2 ANQGSEA come from the germline V gene. The CDR3 runs 14 residues. CDR3 coding DNA: TGCAGCGCCATGAGGGTAGGACGAACTCATACGCAGTATTTT. Protein sequence: CSAMRVGRTHTQYF.

The chain combines TRBV19 with TRBJ2-7, with D possibly TRBD1 on 6 matching bases. The CDR3 sequence is 15 residues long. Germline loops: CDR1 LNHDA, CDR2 SQIVND (reference sequence). The V and J ends lost 5 bases and 2 bases respectively, with 16 bases between them. DNA of the CDR3: TGTGCCAGTAGTCGCAGGGGCCCAGACCCCTACGAGCAGTACTTC. Protein sequence: CASSRRGPDPYEQYF.

The chain has TRBV5-1 and TRBJ2-7; D is ambiguous. Germline V gives CDR1 SGHRS, CDR2 YFSETQ. The CDR3 loop spans 14 amino acids. V was trimmed by 7 bases and J by 0 bases, leaving 14 bases between them. The CDR3 loop reads CASADFPRSYEQYF. CDR3 DNA: TGCGCCAGCGCCGACTTTCCGCGCTCCTACGAGCAGTACTTC.

This clone has just one count. The V gene is TRBV6-4, the J gene TRBJ1-1, with D possibly matching TRBD1 (5 bases). The ends were cut back, 6 bases at V and 11 bases at J, with 13 bases in the middle. CDR3 size: 11 residues. Germline values: CDR1 MRHNA, CDR2 SNTAGT. CDR3 sequence: CASRRGYEAFF. In DNA form, the CDR3 reads TGTGCCAGCAGAAGGGGATATGAGGCTTTCTTT.

CDR3 loop: CASSIPPGQGRYEQYF. The CDR3 DNA reads TGTGCCAGTAGTATCCCGCCCGGACAGGGTCGGTACGAGCAGTACTTC. This rearrangement joins TRBV19 to TRBJ2-7, with 8 bases identical to TRBD1. CDR1 and CDR2 from the germline V gene are LNHDA and SQIVND (reference sequence). The CDR3 is 16 amino acids. V was clipped by 3 bases and J by 4 bases; unmatched bases: 11.

The J gene is TRBJ1-4, the V gene TRBV30; possibly TRBD1 for D (5 bases). The CDR3 loop spans 16 amino acids. Between the trimmed V and J ends, which lost 0 bases and 0 bases, there was a span of 11 bases. Per germline, CDR1 GTSNPN and CDR2 SVGIG (reference sequence). The CDR3 reads CAWSVPGGATNEKLFF. CDR3 DNA: TGTGCCTGGAGTGTACCCGGGGGTGCAACTAATGAAAAACTGTTTTTT.

Only one count was recorded for this clone. This sequence joins TRBV5-6 and TRBJ2-7, with 8 bases that match TRBD2. The V and J ends lost 1 base and 5 bases, in that order; junction bases with no gene match: 5. Germline assignment: CDR1 SGHDT and CDR2 YYEEEE. The CDR3 consists of 14 residues. The DNA for the CDR3 is TGTGCCAGCAGCTTGCCTAGCGGGTCAAACGAGCAGTACTTC. This encodes CASSLPSGSNEQYF.

The gene calls are TRBV9 and TRBJ2-1; perhaps TRBD2 as D (5 bases). The germline gives CDR1 SGDLS, CDR2 YYNGEE. The CDR3 runs to 15 residues. With 0 bases removed from V and 1 base from J, the gap between germline ends came to 8 bases. Here the CDR3 reads CASSVASLSYNEQFF. In DNA form, the CDR3 reads TGTGCCAGCAGCGTAGCTAGCTTGTCCTACAATGAGCAGTTCTTC.

V and J are TRBV7-9 and TRBJ2-7; 7 nucleotides align to TRBD1. Unmatched junction bases numbered 11, after V lost 4 bases and J lost 5 bases. CDR3 size: 15 residues. Germline V CDR1 and CDR2: SEHNR, FQNEAQ (reference sequence). CDR3 coding DNA: TGTGCCAGCAGCTCCGAACAGGGGTGGGCCCACGAGCAGTACTTC. It codes for CASSSEQGWAHEQYF. The whole variable domain, remainder taken from reference TRBV7-9 and TRBJ2-7, is DTGVSQNPRHKITKRGQNVTFRCDPISEHNRLYWYRQTLGQGPEFLTYFQNEAQLEKSRLLSDRFSAERPKGSFSTLEIQRTEQGDSAMYLCASSSEQGWAHEQYFGPGTRLTVT.

This chain connects TRBV19 to TRBJ1-1; possible D gene TRBD1, 5 bases. The CDR3 has 13 amino acids. Deletions cut 5 bases from V and 8 bases from J, with 15 bases between. CDR1 and CDR2 from the germline V gene are LNHDA and SQIVND (reference sequence). CDR3 in amino acids: CASSLTGTSEAFF. Here the CDR3 DNA reads TGTGCCAGTAGTCTAACCGGGACTTCAGAAGCTTTCTTT.

This chain joins TRBV19 and TRBJ1-1; possible D gene TRBD1, 6 bases. This CDR3 has 13 residues. Germline CDR1 and CDR2: LNHDA and SQIVND (reference sequence). Trimming shortened V by 3 bases and J by 3 bases, and 8 bases separated the two germline ends. This CDR3 reads CASSIQGHTEAFF. CDR3 nucleotide sequence: TGTGCCAGTAGTATTCAGGGGCACACTGAAGCTTTCTTT.

This chain connects TRBV14 to TRBJ1-2; D may be TRBD1 (5 bases). V was shortened by 3 bases and J by 4 bases, with 9 bases between the two germline ends. Germline V lookup: CDR1 SGHDN, CDR2 FVKESK. The CDR3 spans 13 residues. This CDR3 reads CASSQTELYGYTF. CDR3 coding DNA: TGTGCCAGCAGCCAGACAGAGCTCTATGGCTACACCTTC.

This chain connects TRBV7-8 to TRBJ1-5; maybe TRBD1 (5 bases). The V and J ends lost 5 bases and 8 bases respectively, with 13 bases between them. The CDR3 is 13 residues long. Germline V gene lookup returns CDR1 SGHVS and CDR2 FQNEAQ. The CDR3 nucleotides are TGTGCCAGCAGCGCAGGGTTTTTTGAGCCCCAGCATTTT. It encodes CASSAGFFEPQHF.